This T cell receptor beta chain was captured by sequencing in a study of blood T cells in healthy people across ages. The study's findings and limits: Higher diversity, along with more naive CD4+ cells, distinguished long-lived donors from aged donors.

A J-beta primer mix and a sample-barcoded 5' primer were used in a second PCR of about 7 to 12 cycles. The template-switch adaptor, which had 12 random nucleotides, put a tag on each cDNA molecule. Researchers report that each sample yielded at least 3 million CDR3-containing paired-end reads. TCRdb processed the 5' RACE reads anew with MiXCR; each CDR3 protein has one entry. Counted here are roughly 800,000 distinct CDR3 sequences, around 36% occurring once; the ten biggest clones make up approximately 13%. Regarding this clonotype: Its antigen remains unknown.

Isolated PBMCs totaled at least 7 million in each sample. V shed 3 bases and J 7 bases; nucleotides not matched to a gene: 4. The germline gives CDR1 SGHTA, CDR2 FQGNSA. This CDR3 comprises 14 residues. This rearrangement joins TRBV7-2 to TRBJ2-1; 9 nucleotides align to TRBD2. This TCR was sampled from a man between 18 and 29 years old in good health. The sequenced material came from blood. The DNA for the CDR3 is TGTGCCAGCAGCTTCGGGCTAGCGGGGAATGAGCAGTTCTTC. Its translation is CASSFGLAGNEQFF.